One sample yielded the 24 T cell receptor beta chains listed below, sequenced in a study of shared clonotypes between healthy human individuals. Some clones are missing from TCRdb's copy, which holds only in-frame ones; the method was immunoSEQ multiplex PCR. The repertoire has roughly 2,300,000 clones, 85% to 95% of them found once; the top ten carry roughly 0.34%. The sequenced sample consisted of naive CD4+ T cells from PBMCs. Subset described: CD45RA+ positively selected. Receptors originate from a man aged 18 to 35 in good health. Some clones in this sample may be carry-over from other donors' samples.

CDR3 sequence (DNA): TGTGCCAGCAGCCCTCTCCGACAGCAAGCTTTCTTT. Its translation: CASSPLRQQAFF. The V and J genes are TRBV7-2 and TRBJ1-1, with a weak D call TRBD1 (5 bases). In germline, CDR1 is SGHTA, CDR2 FQGNSA. There are 12 residues in the CDR3. The V and J ends lost 5 bases and 9 bases respectively, with 13 bases between them.

As for this clone: Distinct nucleotide sequences in the sample also encode this CDR3. The chain combines TRBV12-5 with TRBJ2-1, with D uncertain. The ends were cut back, 1 base at V and 0 bases at J, with 7 bases in the middle. The CDR3 has 15 residues. Germline-derived CDR1 and CDR2 are LGHNT and FRNRAP. CDR3 protein: CASGLGPSSYNEQFF. CDR3 bases: TGTGCTAGTGGTTTGGGACCCAGCTCCTACAATGAGCAGTTCTTC.

The table lists this clone with a count of one. This chain uses TRBV7-9 with TRBJ2-3, with 8 bases that match TRBD2. The trim removed 7 bases at V and 2 bases at J, leaving 5 bases unmatched. The CDR3 sequence is 14 residues long. Germline CDR1 is SEHNR and CDR2 is FQNEAQ (reference sequence). The CDR3 spells CASTAGVVTDTQYF. As DNA, the CDR3 is TGTGCCAGCACAGCGGGAGTAGTCACAGATACGCAGTATTTT.

The chain has TRBV5-4 and TRBJ2-1; a possible D gene is TRBD2 (6 bases). The germline V and J ends were trimmed by 4 bases and 5 bases, with 16 bases remaining between them. Germline CDR1 is SGHNT and CDR2 is YYREEE (reference sequence). The CDR3 extends over 15 amino acids. CDR3 amino acids: CASSLGGQIDNEQFF. The CDR3 DNA sequence: TGTGCCAGCAGCCTGGGAGGCCAGATAGACAATGAGCAGTTCTTC.

J is TRBJ2-7 and V is TRBV11-2; D not certain. The CDR3 spans 13 residues. The germline V gene has CDR1 SGHAT and CDR2 FQNNGV. Trimming removed 5 bases from V and 7 bases from J, with 15 bases in between. The CDR3 is CASSQAPVREQYF. CDR3 sequence (DNA): TGTGCCAGCAGCCAAGCCCCTGTTCGGGAGCAGTACTTC.

The V and J genes are TRBV9 and TRBJ2-2, with D possibly TRBD2 on 5 matching bases. Trimming removed 0 bases at V and 5 bases at J, with 14 bases between. This CDR3 is built from 16 residues. Per germline, CDR1 SGDLS and CDR2 YYNGEE. The CDR3 protein is CASSVDRTQRTGELFF. Written as DNA, the CDR3 is TGTGCCAGCAGCGTAGATAGGACCCAGCGGACCGGGGAGCTGTTTTTT.

This chain uses TRBV15 with TRBJ1-5; possibly TRBD1 for D (5 bases). The germline V and J ends were trimmed by 2 bases and 5 bases, with 13 bases remaining between them. The germline V gene encodes CDR1 LNHNV and CDR2 YYDKDF (reference sequence). The CDR3 covers 15 residues. The CDR3 here is CATSRLGPDDQPQHF. In nucleotides, the CDR3 is TGTGCCACCAGCAGATTGGGGCCCGACGATCAGCCCCAGCATTTT.

The chain links TRBV28 to TRBJ2-3; unclear D gene. Deletions cut 7 bases from V and 7 bases from J, with 15 bases between. The CDR3 is made up of 13 amino acids. Germline CDR1 reads MDHEN; CDR2 reads SYDVKM. CDR3 region: CASKGQKQNTQYF. Here the CDR3 DNA reads TGTGCCAGCAAGGGTCAGAAGCAAAATACGCAGTATTTT.

A single count supports this clone. V and J are TRBV5-4 and TRBJ2-2; unclear D gene. Germline-derived CDR1 and CDR2 are SGHNT and YYREEE (reference sequence). The CDR3 has 14 amino acids. V was shortened by 6 bases and J by 1 base, with 10 bases between the two germline ends. CDR3 protein: CASNRAENTGELFF. The CDR3 DNA reads TGTGCCAGCAATCGGGCAGAGAACACCGGGGAGCTGTTTTTT.

The chain uses TRBV9 and TRBJ2-5; weak D call: TRBD1 (5 bases). CDR1 and CDR2 from the germline V gene are SGDLS and YYNGEE. This CDR3 comprises 17 residues. With 0 bases removed from V and 4 bases from J, the gap between germline ends came to 19 bases. This chain's CDR3 is CASSVGRSGLAAETQYF. Here the CDR3 DNA reads TGTGCCAGCAGCGTAGGAAGGTCAGGGCTCGCGGCAGAGACCCAGTACTTC.

CDR3: CASSGEGGNQPQHF. Written as DNA, the CDR3 is TGCGCCAGCAGCGGGGAGGGTGGCAATCAGCCCCAGCATTTT. The V gene is TRBV5-1, the J gene TRBJ1-5, with unresolved D. This CDR3 is built from 14 residues. Deletions cut 4 bases from V and 2 bases from J, with 10 bases between. Per the germline V gene, CDR1 is SGHRS and CDR2 is YFSETQ.

The CDR3 protein is CASSYQTALNTEAFF. The CDR3, as DNA: TGTGCCAGCAGTTACCAGACAGCCTTGAACACTGAAGCTTTCTTT. The rearrangement links TRBV6-5 to TRBJ1-1, with TRBD1 as a possible D gene (5 bases). The V end was cut by 2 bases, the J end by 0 bases, with 10 bases between. The CDR3 extends over 15 amino acids. CDR1 and CDR2 (germline): MNHEY, SVGAGI.

The CDR3 region is CASRRRAGELFF. The CDR3 nucleotides are TGTGCCAGCAGAAGAAGAGCCGGGGAGCTGTTTTTT. V gene TRBV7-9 combines with J gene TRBJ2-2; D unresolved. The CDR3 runs to 12 residues. V was cut by 6 bases and J by 6 bases, with 8 bases left in between. The germline V gene has CDR1 SEHNR and CDR2 FQNEAQ (reference sequence).

V is TRBV6-6 and J is TRBJ1-1, with TRBD1 as a possible D gene (6 bases). The CDR3 spans 14 residues. The germline V and J ends were trimmed by 0 bases and 4 bases, with 9 bases remaining between them. CDR1 and CDR2 (germline): MNHNY, SVGAGI (reference sequence). CDR3 sequence reads: CASSYSRGLTEAFF. The CDR3 nucleotides are TGTGCCAGCAGTTACTCGCGGGGGCTCACTGAAGCTTTCTTT.

The CDR3 sequence is CASSPYATTGELFF. In DNA form, the CDR3 reads TGTGCCAGCTCACCCTACGCTACGACCGGGGAGCTGTTTTTT. This chain links TRBV18 with TRBJ2-2; no reliable D call. CDR1 is KGHSH, CDR2 LQKENI, per germline. This CDR3 contains 14 residues. The V and J ends lost 3 bases and 5 bases respectively, with 10 bases between them.

The rearrangement joins TRBV12-5 to TRBJ2-3; possibly TRBD1 for D (6 bases). The CDR3 covers 13 residues. Germline V CDR1 and CDR2: LGHNT, FRNRAP. Trimming left V 8 bases short and J 7 bases short, with 16 bases between. The CDR3 region has the DNA TGTGCTAGTCAGGGGCGACCAGACTATACGCAGTATTTT. Its translation: CASQGRPDYTQYF.

This rearrangement joins TRBV5-6 to TRBJ1-1; D is undetermined. The CDR3 runs 14 residues. V lost 3 bases and J lost 3, with 12 bases in between. CDR1 and CDR2 (germline): SGHDT, YYEEEE. CDR3 amino acids: CASSWYGRYTEAFF. The CDR3 nucleotides are TGTGCCAGCAGCTGGTATGGACGATACACTGAAGCTTTCTTT.

The genes are TRBV7-8 and TRBJ2-5, with D maybe TRBD2 (5 bases). V dropped 0 bases and J dropped 4 bases, with 9 bases sitting between them. CDR1 and CDR2 (germline): SGHVS, FQNEAQ. This CDR3 is built from 14 residues. This CDR3 reads CASSLARAAETQYF. The CDR3 coding sequence is TGTGCCAGCAGCTTAGCTAGAGCGGCAGAGACCCAGTACTTC.

The J gene is TRBJ1-1, the V gene TRBV6-1; TRBD1 agrees at 8 bases. This CDR3 spans 16 amino acids. CDR1 and CDR2 from the germline V gene are MNHNS and SASEGT. After removal of 2 bases from V and 1 base from J, the junction contained 6 bases not matched to a gene. The DNA of the CDR3 is TGTGCCAGCAGTGAAAGTGGCAGGGGGCGGAACACTGAAGCTTTCTTT. Translating gives CASSESGRGRNTEAFF.

CDR3 sequence reads: CASSSKGGETQYF. The CDR3 coding sequence is TGTGCCAGCAGCTCCAAAGGAGGGGAGACCCAGTACTTC. This chain links TRBV5-6 with TRBJ2-5; D possibly corresponds to TRBD2 (6 bases). The germline V and J ends were trimmed by 3 bases and 5 bases, with 11 bases remaining between them. The CDR3 extends over 13 amino acids. Germline V gene lookup returns CDR1 SGHDT and CDR2 YYEEEE. Based on the CDR3 plus reference TRBV5-6 and TRBJ2-5, the full variable domain is DAGVTQSPTHLIKTRGQQVTLRCSPKSGHDTVSWYQQALGQGPQFIFQYYEEEERQRGNFPDRFSGHQFPNYSSELNVNALLLGDSALYLCASSSKGGETQYFGPGTRLLVL.

The chain employs TRBV19 and TRBJ2-7; 7 nucleotides match TRBD1. This CDR3 region has 13 residues. Germline-derived CDR1 and CDR2 are LNHDA and SQIVND (reference sequence). After removal of 6 bases from V and 4 bases from J, the junction contained 6 bases not matched to a gene. CDR3 DNA sequence: TGTGCCAGTAGCACCGGGACAGAGTACGAGCAGTACTTC. It encodes CASSTGTEYEQYF.

A single count supports this clone. The chain carries TRBV9 and TRBJ2-6; D not resolved. V was shortened by 0 bases and J by 4 bases, with 8 bases between the two germline ends. The CDR3 totals 15 residues. Germline loops: CDR1 SGDLS, CDR2 YYNGEE. Here the CDR3 DNA reads TGTGCCAGCAGCGTAGGGGCCCCCGGGGCCAACGTCCTGACTTTC. This translates into CASSVGAPGANVLTF.

The chain has TRBV7-6 and TRBJ1-2; 7 bases agree with TRBD1. Germline values: CDR1 SGHVS, CDR2 FNYEAQ. V trimming: 5 bases; J trimming: 3 bases; junction bases outside the gene matches: 6. CDR3 length: 14 amino acids. The CDR3 coding sequence is TGTGCCAGCAGCCCGGGACAGCGTTACTATGGCTACACCTTC. As protein: CASSPGQRYYGYTF. The entire variable domain, with the rest obtained from reference TRBV7-6 and TRBJ1-2, is as follows: GAGVSQSPRYKVTKRGQDVALRCDPISGHVSLYWYRQALGQGPEFLTYFNYEAQQDKSGLPNDRFSAERPEGSISTLTIQRTEQRDSAMYRCASSPGQRYYGYTFGSGTRLTVV.

In this sample, this clone turned up a few times. The rearrangement joins TRBV6-1 to TRBJ1-3; D gene unclear. V dropped 2 bases and J dropped 0 bases, with 11 bases sitting between them. The CDR3 loop spans 16 amino acids. CDR1 MNHNS and CDR2 SASEGT come from the germline V gene. The CDR3 loop reads CASSEQPFSSGNTIYF. The CDR3 DNA sequence: TGTGCCAGCAGTGAACAGCCCTTCTCCTCTGGAAACACCATATATTTT.